This is a list of T cell receptor beta chains from one sample in a study of blood T cell repertoires in COVID-19. Produced via immunoSEQ multiplex PCR; TCRdb's table is partial and in-frame only. The sample shows a few hundred thousand clones, more than 75% of them seen only once. Material: PBMCs or T cells enriched from blood (not recorded which). Receptor source: a woman in her thirties or forties who had recovered from COVID-19. Both conserved end residues are part of each CDR3.

v_call | cdr3_aa
TRBV14 | CASSLTGAVIYNEQFF
TRBV7-9 | CASSPGQGANSPLHF
TRBV24-1 | CATQTNTGELFF
TRBV5-4 | CASSRGQQNYGYTF
TRBV12-3/TRBV12-4 | CASSDRVNQPQHF
TRBV27 | CASSFLGQGGTGELFF
TRBV5-6 | CASSVGTGGHNYGYTF
TRBV28 | CASSSGGAGNEQFF
TRBV4-3 | CASSQEGTWREGPNEQFF
TRBV11-3 | CASSLTGGFEGYEQYF
TRBV23-1 | CASSHQTSTGPVLAKNIQYF
TRBV25-1 | CASGGQVYGYTF
TRBV11-2 | CASSPTQAGGRNEQFF
TRBV30 | CAWSGLEVQPQHF
TRBV10-1 | CASSETGRGAFF
TRBV4-1 | CASSHLAGGLVEQYF
TRBV3-1/TRBV3-2 | CASSLGKRYRGYREKRSYNEQFF
TRBV27 | CASRSFPVREVRHEQFF
TRBV9 | CASSAKTEGNTEAFF
TRBV6-1 | CASSEVAFGGHTEAFF
TRBV6-5 | CASSSTGGNTIYF
TRBV7-6 | CASSFRQGALANTGELFF
TRBV4-3 | CASSQDTGVEQYF
TRBV24-1 | CATSDVTTYNEQFF
TRBV24-1 | CATSDRDRGGYTF
TRBV19 | CASSVYTMNTEAFF
TRBV27 | CASSPSAGDLDSPLHF
TRBV12-3/TRBV12-4 | CASKGQINYGYTF
TRBV3-1/TRBV3-2 | CASSQDPGRGFYGYTF
TRBV19 | CASSPSRTGPGGYTF
TRBV7-9 | CASSAGTRKDQPQHF
TRBV4-1 | CASSQRSRGGITDTQYF
TRBV2 | CASSDRVWTGELFF
TRBV18 | CASSQLREGRGEKLFF
TRBV20-1 | CSASTGWRYQETQYF
TRBV7-9 | CASSLASGNTGELFF
TRBV10-1 | CASRDSMNTEAFF
TRBV19 | CASSIDGRSTGLGEQYF
TRBV4-3 | CASSQDLAENNEQFF
TRBV7-2 | CASSLSPTLASYEQYF
TRBV3-1/TRBV3-2 | CASSQTDSGNTIYF
TRBV28 | CASRPDRGAYEQYF
TRBV10-3 | CAISESFLRTREWNYGYTF
TRBV19 | CASSIQGLGNTIYF
TRBV5-6 | CASSSPDRGSYNSPLHF
TRBV15 | CATSRVSQPQHF
TRBV10-3 | CAISGKESYEQYF
TRBV3-1/TRBV3-2 | CASSRGGLKAGDTQYF
TRBV2 | CASTGARTPFKQYF
TRBV13 | CASSTRQGHTGELFF
TRBV11-3 | CASSVDRDRETQYF
TRBV5-4 | CASSSGTSGDYEQYF
TRBV29-1 | CSVTGALVVETQYF
TRBV28 | CASSLSWTSYGYTF